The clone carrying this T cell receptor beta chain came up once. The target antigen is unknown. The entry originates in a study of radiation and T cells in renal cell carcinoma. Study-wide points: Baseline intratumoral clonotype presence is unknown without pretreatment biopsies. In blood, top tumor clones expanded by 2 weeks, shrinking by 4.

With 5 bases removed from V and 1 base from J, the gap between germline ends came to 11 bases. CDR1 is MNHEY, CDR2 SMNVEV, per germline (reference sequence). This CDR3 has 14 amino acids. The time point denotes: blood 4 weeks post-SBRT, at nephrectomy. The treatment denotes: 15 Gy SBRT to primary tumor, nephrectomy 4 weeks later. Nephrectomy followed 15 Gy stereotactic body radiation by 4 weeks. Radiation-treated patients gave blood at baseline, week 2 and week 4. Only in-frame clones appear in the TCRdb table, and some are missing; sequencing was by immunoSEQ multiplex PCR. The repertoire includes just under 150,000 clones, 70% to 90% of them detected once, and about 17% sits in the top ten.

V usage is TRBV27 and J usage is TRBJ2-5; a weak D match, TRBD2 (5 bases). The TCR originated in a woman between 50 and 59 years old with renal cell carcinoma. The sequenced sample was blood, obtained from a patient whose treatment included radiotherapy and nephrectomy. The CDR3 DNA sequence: TGTGCCAGCAGTCCCGGGATGGCCCAAGAGACCCAGTACTTC. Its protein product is CASSPGMAQETQYF.